There are many counts of the clone carrying this T cell receptor (beta chain). Its specificity is unknown. The data belong to a study of neurological immune-mediated disorders. Study findings and constraints: The most TCR clonal expansion was seen in HTLV-1-associated myelopathy, whereas the least was seen in multiple sclerosis, below the level in healthy controls.

Time point of the sample: technical triplicate 3. The unsorted libraries had their origin in 2 million PBMCs stored at -80 C. The cDNA was generated through 5'RACE incorporating 10-nucleotide random UMIs. From 15-18 subjects, every sequencing run obtained over 160 million TCR-beta sequences. TCRdb redid the calling of the 5' RACE reads with MiXCR, one entry per CDR3 protein. The profile shows around 47,000 distinct CDR3 sequences, 20% to 25% of them singletons. The sample was PBMCs. The TCR sequence derives from a man in his sixties with HTLV-1-associated myelopathy (HAM/TSP).

CDR3 sequence: CASSRDPSNYGYTF. CDR3 nucleotide sequence: TGTGCCAGCAGCCGAGACCCTTCTAACTATGGCTACACCTTC. This rearrangement joins TRBV7-2 to TRBJ1-2; D unclear. Germline V gene sequence: CDR1 SGHTA, CDR2 FQGNSA. The CDR3 consists of 14 residues. Trimming shortened V by 5 bases and J by 0 bases, and 10 bases separated the two germline ends.